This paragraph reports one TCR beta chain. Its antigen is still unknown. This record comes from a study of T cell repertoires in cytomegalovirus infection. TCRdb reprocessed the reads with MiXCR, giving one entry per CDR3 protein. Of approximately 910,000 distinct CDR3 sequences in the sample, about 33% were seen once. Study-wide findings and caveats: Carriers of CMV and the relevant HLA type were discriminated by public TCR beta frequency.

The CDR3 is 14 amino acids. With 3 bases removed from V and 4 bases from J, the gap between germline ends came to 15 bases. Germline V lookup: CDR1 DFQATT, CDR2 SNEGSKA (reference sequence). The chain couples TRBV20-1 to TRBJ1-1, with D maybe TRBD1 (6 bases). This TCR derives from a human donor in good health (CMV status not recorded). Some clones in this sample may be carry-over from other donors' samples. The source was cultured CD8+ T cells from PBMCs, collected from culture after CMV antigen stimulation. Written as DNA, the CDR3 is TGCAGTGCTAGTTTTACAGGGATCGGCACTGAAGCTTTCTTT. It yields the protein CSASFTGIGTEAFF.